One T cell receptor beta chain is described in this entry. V lost 5 bases to trimming and J lost 1 base, with 18 bases between them. Germline V gives CDR1 LNHDA, CDR2 SQIVND (reference sequence). This CDR3 has 17 amino acids. Measured with immunoSEQ multiplex PCR; TCRdb has only the in-frame clones, and not every one. The table records 250,000 or so clones, 84% of them present only once. This record belongs to a study of blood T cell repertoires in COVID-19. As for the study in general: Researchers got acute and convalescent COVID-19 samples from the United States, Italy and Spain. Sources were T cells, B-cell-depleted T cells, or PBMCs; the material itself was cDNA or gDNA.

The sequence came from a man between 50 and 59 years old with acute or convalescent COVID-19. The sample consisted of peripheral blood. The chain joins TRBV19 to TRBJ1-3; no reliable D call. As DNA, the CDR3 is TGTGCCAGTAGTGTCTCCTTTGTCGTCGGGTCTGGAAACACCATATATTTT. This sequence encodes CASSVSFVVGSGNTIYF.